One and the same sample provided the 26 T cell receptor beta chains below, sequenced in a study of CXCR3-negative and CXCR3-positive naive CD8 T cells. General observations from the study: More hydrophobic TRB CDR3s occurred in CXCR3-positive than in CXCR3-negative naive cells.

The study made its TRB cDNA libraries by 5' RACE, adding UMI labels. Using the 5' RACE reads, TCRdb records one entry per CDR3 protein without DNA. Seen in this sample are tens of thousands of distinct CDR3 sequences; the ten most common clones hold almost 0.55%. These receptors are not linked to any known antigen. Specimen: naive CXCR3+ CD8+ T cells from blood. Subset given: CD45RO-CCR7+CD27+CD95- naive CD8+ T cells expressing CXCR3 (TNR3+). The receptors stem from a human donor in good health. Some clones in this sample may be carry-over from other donors' samples.

CDR3: CASSQDPLAGGLQEQFF. The J gene is TRBJ2-1, the V gene TRBV4-3; with no DNA, the TCRdb D assignment of TRBD2 cannot be verified. The CDR3 has 17 residues. The germline V gene has CDR1 LGHNA and CDR2 YSLEER.

J is TRBJ2-4 and V is TRBV4-2; TCRdb reports TRBD1, a call that lacks DNA to check it against. The CDR3 totals 14 residues. Germline V gives CDR1 LGHNA, CDR2 YNFKEQ. The chain's CDR3 is CASSTPGGKNIQYF.

CDR3 residues: CASTQGDLAYGELFF. V is TRBV12-3 or TRBV12-4 and J is TRBJ2-2; no DNA is available, so the TRBD2 call from TCRdb remains unchecked. The CDR3 extends over 15 amino acids.

The V and J genes are TRBV21-1 and TRBJ2-3; the D call of TRBD2 rests on TCRdb alone, since no DNA is present to check it. TRBV21-1 is a pseudogene segment. The CDR3 runs 17 residues. The CDR3 loop reads CASSKEETSGSPDTQYF.

The V gene is TRBV29-1, the J gene TRBJ1-1; TCRdb outputs TRBD1, but without DNA this stays unchecked. The CDR3 length is 14 residues. CDR1 SQVTM and CDR2 ANQGSEA come from the germline V gene. The CDR3 reads CSVEPPTGATEAFF.

CDR3 protein: CASSYRGLNNEQFF. The genes are TRBV28 and TRBJ2-1; checking the TCRdb D call of TRBD1 is not possible without DNA. The germline CDR1 and CDR2 sequences are MDHEN and SYDVKM. This CDR3 has 14 residues.

The chain joins TRBV6-8 to TRBJ2-3; TCRdb proposes TRBD1, but this gene call is untestable without DNA. This CDR3 region has 18 residues. CDR1 is MNHGY and CDR2 is SAAAGT in the germline V gene. The CDR3 loop is CASSFHCHRGDSTDTQYF.

This rearrangement joins TRBV12-3 or TRBV12-4 to TRBJ2-1; the D gene TCRdb calls, TRBD1, cannot be checked with no DNA. The CDR3 has 14 amino acids. CDR3 residues: CASRAPGRSNEQFF.

The gene calls are TRBV7-8 and TRBJ2-2; the TCRdb D gene call, TRBD2, has no DNA to confirm it. The germline V gene has CDR1 SGHVS and CDR2 FQNEAQ. The CDR3 consists of 19 residues. CDR3 region: CASSLLSGWNPLNTGELFF.

This rearrangement joins TRBV6-2 or TRBV6-3 to TRBJ2-5. The length of the CDR3 is 14 residues. Germline-derived CDR1 and CDR2 are MNHEY and SVGEGT. CDR3 in amino acids: CASRNLWGQETQYF.

The chain couples TRBV5-5 to TRBJ2-2; TCRdb proposes TRBD1, but this gene call is untestable without DNA. CDR1 is SGHKS and CDR2 is YYEKEE in the germline V gene (reference sequence). The CDR3 spans 17 residues. The CDR3 sequence: CASSQPRDGLIPEELFF.

The chain joins TRBV14 to TRBJ2-7. This CDR3 has 15 residues. Germline V CDR1 and CDR2: SGHDN, FVKESK. CDR3 in amino acids: CASSQEWGAPYEQYF. Using reference TRBV14 and TRBJ2-7 for the parts outside the CDR3, the full variable domain is EAGVTQFPSHSVIEKGQTVTLRCDPISGHDNLYWYRRVMGKEIKFLLHFVKESKQDESGMPNNRFLAERTGGTYSTLKVQPAELEDSGVYFCASSQEWGAPYEQYFGPGTRLTVT.

The V call is TRBV6-5, the J call TRBJ2-5; as DNA is missing, the TRBD1 call by TCRdb cannot be tested. Looked up from germline, CDR1 is MNHEY and CDR2 is SVGAGI. This CDR3 has 17 residues. This CDR3 is CASSTGGGGANGVTQYF.

The genes are TRBV27 and TRBJ1-1. Per germline, CDR1 MNHEY and CDR2 SMNVEV (reference sequence). The CDR3 runs to 14 residues. The CDR3 region is CASSPGSYGTEAFF.

The gene calls are TRBV12-3 or TRBV12-4 and TRBJ1-1; TCRdb outputs TRBD1, but without DNA this stays unchecked. This CDR3 contains 14 residues. The CDR3 loop is CASSPRRVRTEAFF.

J is TRBJ2-2 and V is TRBV21-1; there is no DNA to check the TCRdb D call of TRBD2. TRBV21-1 corresponds to a pseudogene. The CDR3 runs 15 residues. CDR3 sequence reads: CASSAGRTNTGELFF.

V and J are TRBV7-9 and TRBJ1-4; TCRdb lists TRBD1, though no DNA is available to test this call. Germline loops: CDR1 SEHNR, CDR2 FQNEAQ (reference sequence). This CDR3 region has 17 residues. CDR3 in amino acids: CASSLLDNRATNEKLFF.

The V and J genes are TRBV9 and TRBJ2-7; TCRdb lists TRBD1, though no DNA is available to test this call. Looked up from germline, CDR1 is SGDLS and CDR2 is YYNGEE. This CDR3 has 18 amino acids. Here the CDR3 reads CASSSARDRGGRSNEQYF.

The chain recombines TRBV5-6 with TRBJ1-1; TCRdb calls TRBD1, which cannot be checked without DNA. This CDR3 has 15 amino acids. Germline loops: CDR1 SGHDT, CDR2 YYEEEE. CDR3 residues: CASSLGGTGHTEAFF.

The chain links TRBV13 to TRBJ2-6; as DNA is missing, the TRBD1 call by TCRdb cannot be tested. Germline lookup yields CDR1 PRHDT and CDR2 FYEKMQ (reference sequence). CDR3 size: 18 residues. CDR3 sequence: CASSPPPDVSSGANVLTF.

The chain recombines TRBV12-3 or TRBV12-4 with TRBJ1-1. The CDR3 loop spans 15 amino acids. The CDR3 sequence is CASSSSAWSDTEAFF.

The CDR3 protein is CASRATSVTYNEQFF. This chain joins TRBV28 and TRBJ2-1; TCRdb lists TRBD2, though no DNA is available to test this call. Germline loops: CDR1 MDHEN, CDR2 SYDVKM. CDR3 length equals 15 residues.

V and J are TRBV27 and TRBJ2-1; lacking DNA, the TRBD2 call made by TCRdb goes unchecked. CDR1 and CDR2 (germline): MNHEY, SMNVEV (reference sequence). This CDR3 contains 13 residues. The CDR3 is CASTGLAGGEQFF.

The chain recombines TRBV6-6 with TRBJ2-7; TCRdb designates TRBD1, a call that cannot be tested without DNA. CDR3 size: 16 residues. CDR1 is MNHNY, CDR2 SVGAGI, per germline (reference sequence). CDR3 loop: CASSYSTVGVTYEQYF.

The V and J genes are TRBV3-1 and TRBJ2-1. The CDR3 runs to 15 residues. The germline V gene has CDR1 LGHDT and CDR2 YNNKEL (reference sequence). CDR3 protein: CASSQDSTPYNEQFF.

The gene calls are TRBV18 and TRBJ2-1; TCRdb lists TRBD2, though no DNA is available to test this call. There are 13 residues in the CDR3. The germline CDR1 and CDR2 sequences are KGHSH and LQKENI. The CDR3 sequence is CASSGTSWNEQFF.